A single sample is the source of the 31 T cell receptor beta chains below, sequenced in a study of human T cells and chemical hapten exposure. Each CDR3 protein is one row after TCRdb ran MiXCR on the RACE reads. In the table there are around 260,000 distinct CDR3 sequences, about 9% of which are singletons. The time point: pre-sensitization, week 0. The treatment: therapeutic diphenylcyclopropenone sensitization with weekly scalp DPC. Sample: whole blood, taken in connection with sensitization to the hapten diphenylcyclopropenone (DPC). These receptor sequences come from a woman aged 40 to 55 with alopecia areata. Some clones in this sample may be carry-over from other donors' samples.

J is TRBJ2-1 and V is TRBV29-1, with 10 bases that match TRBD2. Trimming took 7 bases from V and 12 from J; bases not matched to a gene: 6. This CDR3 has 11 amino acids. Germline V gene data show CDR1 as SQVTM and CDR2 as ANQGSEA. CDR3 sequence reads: CSGGLAYGQFF. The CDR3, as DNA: TGCAGCGGGGGACTAGCGTACGGGCAGTTCTTC.

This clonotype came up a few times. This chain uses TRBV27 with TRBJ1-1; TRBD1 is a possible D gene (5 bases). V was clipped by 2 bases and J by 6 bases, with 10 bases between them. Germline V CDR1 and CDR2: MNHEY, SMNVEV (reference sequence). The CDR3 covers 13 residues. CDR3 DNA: TGTGCCAGCAGTTTAAAAGGGGTAGCTGAAGCTTTCTTT. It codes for CASSLKGVAEAFF.

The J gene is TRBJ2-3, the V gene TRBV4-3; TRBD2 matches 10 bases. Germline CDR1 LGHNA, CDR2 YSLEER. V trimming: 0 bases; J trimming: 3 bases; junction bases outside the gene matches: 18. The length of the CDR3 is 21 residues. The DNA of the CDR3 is TGCGCCAGCAGCCAAGACGCCCTAGCGGGAGTTAAGAATTCAGTGACAGATACGCAGTATTTT. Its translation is CASSQDALAGVKNSVTDTQYF.

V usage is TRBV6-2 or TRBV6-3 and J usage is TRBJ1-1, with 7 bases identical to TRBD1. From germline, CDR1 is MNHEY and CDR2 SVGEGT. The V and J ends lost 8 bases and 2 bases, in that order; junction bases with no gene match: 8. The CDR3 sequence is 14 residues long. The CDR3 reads CASALTGSNTEAFF. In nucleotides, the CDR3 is TGTGCCAGCGCGTTGACAGGGTCTAACACTGAAGCTTTCTTT.

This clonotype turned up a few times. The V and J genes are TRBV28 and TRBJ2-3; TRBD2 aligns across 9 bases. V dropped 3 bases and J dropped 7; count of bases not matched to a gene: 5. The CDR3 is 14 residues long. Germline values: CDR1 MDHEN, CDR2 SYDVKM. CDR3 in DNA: TGTGCCAGCAGTTTTAGCGGGAGTCTATATACGCAGTATTTT. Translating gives CASSFSGSLYTQYF.

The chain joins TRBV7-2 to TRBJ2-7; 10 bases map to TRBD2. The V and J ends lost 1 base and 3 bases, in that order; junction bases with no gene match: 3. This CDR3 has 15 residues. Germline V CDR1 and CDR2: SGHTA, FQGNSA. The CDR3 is CASSLDGTSVYEQYF. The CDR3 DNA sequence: TGTGCCAGCAGCTTAGATGGGACTAGCGTCTACGAGCAGTACTTC.

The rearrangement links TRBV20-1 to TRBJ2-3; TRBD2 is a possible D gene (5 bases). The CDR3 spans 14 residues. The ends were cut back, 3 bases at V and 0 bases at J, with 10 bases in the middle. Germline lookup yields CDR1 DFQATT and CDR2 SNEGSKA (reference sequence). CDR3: CSASAGASTDTQYF. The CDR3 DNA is TGCAGTGCTAGCGCGGGTGCCAGCACAGATACGCAGTATTTT.

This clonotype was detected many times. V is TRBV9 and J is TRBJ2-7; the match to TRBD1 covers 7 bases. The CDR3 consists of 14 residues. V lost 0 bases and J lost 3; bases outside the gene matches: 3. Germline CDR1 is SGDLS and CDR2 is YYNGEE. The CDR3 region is CASSVGDRNYEQYF. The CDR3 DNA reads TGTGCCAGCAGCGTAGGGGACAGAAACTACGAGCAGTACTTC. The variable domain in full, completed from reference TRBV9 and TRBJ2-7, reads DSGVTQTPKHLITATGQRVTLRCSPRSGDLSVYWYQQSLDQGLQFLIQYYNGEERAKGNILERFSAQQFPDLHSELNLSSLELGDSALYFCASSVGDRNYEQYFGPGTRLTVT.

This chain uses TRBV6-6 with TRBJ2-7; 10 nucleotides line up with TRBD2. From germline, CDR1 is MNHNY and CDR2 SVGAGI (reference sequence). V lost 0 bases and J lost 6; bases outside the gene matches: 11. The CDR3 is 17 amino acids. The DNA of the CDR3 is TGTGCCAGCAGTTACTCTAGCCGTCTAGCGGGAGTATCCGAGCAGTACTTC. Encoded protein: CASSYSSRLAGVSEQYF.

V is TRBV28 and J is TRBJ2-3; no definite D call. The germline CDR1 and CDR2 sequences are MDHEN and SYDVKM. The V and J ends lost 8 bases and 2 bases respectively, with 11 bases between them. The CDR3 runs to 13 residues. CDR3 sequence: CASRTRFTDTQYF. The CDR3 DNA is TGTGCCAGCCGGACGCGATTCACAGATACGCAGTATTTT. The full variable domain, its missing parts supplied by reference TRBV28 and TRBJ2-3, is DVKVTQSSRYLVKRTGEKVFLECVQDMDHENMFWYRQDPGLGLRLIYFSYDVKMKEKGDIPEGYSVSREKKERFSLILESASTNQTSMYLCASRTRFTDTQYFGPGTRLTVL.

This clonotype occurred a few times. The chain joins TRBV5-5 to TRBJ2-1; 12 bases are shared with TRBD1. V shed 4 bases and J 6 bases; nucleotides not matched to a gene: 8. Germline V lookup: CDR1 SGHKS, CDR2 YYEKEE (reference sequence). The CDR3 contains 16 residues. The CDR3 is CASSPLPGQGANEQFF. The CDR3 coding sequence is TGTGCCAGCAGCCCCCTCCCGGGACAGGGGGCCAATGAGCAGTTCTTC.

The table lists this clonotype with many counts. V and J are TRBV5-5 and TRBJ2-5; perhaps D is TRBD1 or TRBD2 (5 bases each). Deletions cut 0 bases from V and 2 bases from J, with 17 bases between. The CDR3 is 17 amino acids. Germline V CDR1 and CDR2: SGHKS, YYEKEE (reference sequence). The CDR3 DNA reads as TGTGCCAGCAGCTTGGGGGTTTTGGGACCCCCTCAAGAGACCCAGTACTTC. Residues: CASSLGVLGPPQETQYF. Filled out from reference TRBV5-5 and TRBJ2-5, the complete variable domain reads DAGVTQSPTHLIKTRGQQVTLRCSPISGHKSVSWYQQVLGQGPQFIFQYYEKEERGRGNFPDRFSARQFPNYSSELNVNALLLGDSALYLCASSLGVLGPPQETQYFGPGTRLLVL.

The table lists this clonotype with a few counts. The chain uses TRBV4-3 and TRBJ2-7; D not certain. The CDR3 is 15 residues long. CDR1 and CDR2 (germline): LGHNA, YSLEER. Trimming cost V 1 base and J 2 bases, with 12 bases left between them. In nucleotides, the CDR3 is TGCGCCAGCAGCCAAGGGCCGGGTTCTACCTACGAGCAGTACTTC. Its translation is CASSQGPGSTYEQYF.

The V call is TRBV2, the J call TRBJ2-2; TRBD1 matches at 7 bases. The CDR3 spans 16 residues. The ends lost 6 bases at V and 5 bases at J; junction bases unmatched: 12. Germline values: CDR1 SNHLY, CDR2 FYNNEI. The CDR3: CASRQDRAARTGELFF. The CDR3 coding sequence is TGTGCCAGCAGGCAAGACAGGGCTGCGAGAACCGGGGAGCTGTTTTTT. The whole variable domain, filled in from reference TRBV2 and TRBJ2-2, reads EPEVTQTPSHQVTQMGQEVILRCVPISNHLYFYWYRQILGQKVEFLVSFYNNEISEKSEIFDDQFSVERPDGSNFTLKIRSTKLEDSAMYFCASRQDRAARTGELFFGEGSRLTVL.

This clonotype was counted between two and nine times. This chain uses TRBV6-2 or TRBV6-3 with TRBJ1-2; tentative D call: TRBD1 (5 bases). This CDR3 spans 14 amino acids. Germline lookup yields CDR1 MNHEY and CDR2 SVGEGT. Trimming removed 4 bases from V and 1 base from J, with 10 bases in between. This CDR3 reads CASSSRGNNYGYTF. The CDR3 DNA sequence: TGTGCCAGCAGTTCGAGGGGCAATAACTATGGCTACACCTTC.

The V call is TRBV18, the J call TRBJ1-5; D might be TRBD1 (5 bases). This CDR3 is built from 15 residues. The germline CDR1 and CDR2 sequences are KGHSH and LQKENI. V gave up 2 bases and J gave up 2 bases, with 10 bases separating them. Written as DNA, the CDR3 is TGTGCCAGCTCACCAGGCGGGGGTGGCAATCAGCCCCAGCATTTT. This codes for CASSPGGGGNQPQHF.

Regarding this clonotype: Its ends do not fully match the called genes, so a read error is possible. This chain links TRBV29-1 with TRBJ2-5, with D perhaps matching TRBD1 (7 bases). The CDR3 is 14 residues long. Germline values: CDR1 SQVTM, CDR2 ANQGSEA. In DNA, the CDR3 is TGCAGCGTGGAAGCCGCGGGACAGCGAGAGACCCAGTACTTC. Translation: CSVEAAGQRETQYF.

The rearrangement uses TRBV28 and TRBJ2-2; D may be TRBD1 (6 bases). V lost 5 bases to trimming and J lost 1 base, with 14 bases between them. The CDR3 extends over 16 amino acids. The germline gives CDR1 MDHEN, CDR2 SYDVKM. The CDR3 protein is CASSPSPGQNTGELFF. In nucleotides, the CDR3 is TGTGCCAGCAGTCCCTCTCCGGGACAGAACACCGGGGAGCTGTTTTTT.

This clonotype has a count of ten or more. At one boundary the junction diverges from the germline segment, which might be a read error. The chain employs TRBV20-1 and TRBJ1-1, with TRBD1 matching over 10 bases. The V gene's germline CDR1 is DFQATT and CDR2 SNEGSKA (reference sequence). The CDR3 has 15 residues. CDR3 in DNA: TGCAGTGCGGAGGACAGGGGGTATGCTAACAGTGAAGCTTTCTTT. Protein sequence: CSAEDRGYANSEAFF.

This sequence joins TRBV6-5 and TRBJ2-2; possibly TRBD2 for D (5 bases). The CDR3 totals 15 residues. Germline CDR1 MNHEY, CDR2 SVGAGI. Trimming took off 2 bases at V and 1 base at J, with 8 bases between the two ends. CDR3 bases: TGTGCCAGCAGTTACGAACTAGGGAACACCGGGGAGCTGTTTTTT. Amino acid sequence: CASSYELGNTGELFF.

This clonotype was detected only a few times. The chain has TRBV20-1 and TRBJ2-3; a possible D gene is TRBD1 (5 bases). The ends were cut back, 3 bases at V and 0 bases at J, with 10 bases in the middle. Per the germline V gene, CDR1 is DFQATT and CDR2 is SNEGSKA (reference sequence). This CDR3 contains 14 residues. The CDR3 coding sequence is TGCAGTGCTAGCCAGGGCCCCAGCACAGATACGCAGTATTTT. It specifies CSASQGPSTDTQYF.

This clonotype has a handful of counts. The CDR3 sequence is CASNFRGPREKLFF. For the CDR3, the DNA is TGTGCCAGCAACTTCAGGGGGCCTAGAGAAAAACTGTTTTTT. The chain uses TRBV27 and TRBJ1-4; the match to TRBD1 covers 8 bases. This CDR3 spans 14 amino acids. Trimming removed 7 bases from V and 8 bases from J; junction bases left unmatched: 9. The V gene's germline CDR1 is MNHEY and CDR2 SMNVEV (reference sequence).

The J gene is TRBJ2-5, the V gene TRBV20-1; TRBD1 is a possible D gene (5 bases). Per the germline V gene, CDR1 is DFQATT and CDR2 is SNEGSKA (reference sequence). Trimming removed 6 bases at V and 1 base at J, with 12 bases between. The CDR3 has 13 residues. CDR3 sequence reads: CSATRVVQETQYF. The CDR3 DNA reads TGCAGTGCCACCAGGGTGGTCCAAGAGACCCAGTACTTC.

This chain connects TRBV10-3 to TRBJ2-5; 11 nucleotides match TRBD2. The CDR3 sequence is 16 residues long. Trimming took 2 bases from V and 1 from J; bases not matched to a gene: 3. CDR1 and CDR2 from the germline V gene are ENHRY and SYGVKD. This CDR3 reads CAISEPTSGIQETQYF. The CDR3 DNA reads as TGTGCCATCAGTGAGCCGACTAGCGGGATCCAAGAGACCCAGTACTTC.

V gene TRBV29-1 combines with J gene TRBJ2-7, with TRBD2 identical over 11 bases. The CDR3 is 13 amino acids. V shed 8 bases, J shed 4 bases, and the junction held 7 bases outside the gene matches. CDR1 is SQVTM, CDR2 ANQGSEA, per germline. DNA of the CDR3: TGCAGCTTCTACGCTAGCGGGAGGTACGAGCAGTACTTC. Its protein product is CSFYASGRYEQYF.

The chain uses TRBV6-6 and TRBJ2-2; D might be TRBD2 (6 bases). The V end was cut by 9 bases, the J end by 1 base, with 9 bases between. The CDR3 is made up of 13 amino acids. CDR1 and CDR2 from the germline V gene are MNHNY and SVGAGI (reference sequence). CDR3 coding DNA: TGTGCCAGTTTTAGCGGGAACACCGGGGAGCTGTTTTTT. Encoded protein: CASFSGNTGELFF.

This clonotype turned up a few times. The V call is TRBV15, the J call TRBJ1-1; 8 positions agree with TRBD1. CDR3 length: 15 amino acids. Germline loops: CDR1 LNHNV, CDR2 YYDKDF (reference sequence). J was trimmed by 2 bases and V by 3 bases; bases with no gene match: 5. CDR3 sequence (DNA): TGTGCCACCAGCAGGCGGACAGGGCGAAACACTGAAGCTTTCTTT. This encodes CATSRRTGRNTEAFF.

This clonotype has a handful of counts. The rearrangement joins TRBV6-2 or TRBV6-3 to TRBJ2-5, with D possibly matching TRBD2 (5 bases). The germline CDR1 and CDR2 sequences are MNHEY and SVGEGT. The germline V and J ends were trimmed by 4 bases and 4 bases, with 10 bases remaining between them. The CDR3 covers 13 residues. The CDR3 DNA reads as TGTGCCAGCAGTTCAAAGGGAGCAGAGACCCAGTACTTC. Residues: CASSSKGAETQYF.

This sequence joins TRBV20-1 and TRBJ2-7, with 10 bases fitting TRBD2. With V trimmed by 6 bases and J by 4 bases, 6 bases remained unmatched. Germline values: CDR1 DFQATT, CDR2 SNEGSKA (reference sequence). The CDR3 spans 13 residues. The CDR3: CSAVRLAGYEQYF. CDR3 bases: TGCAGTGCGGTAAGACTAGCGGGTTACGAGCAGTACTTC.

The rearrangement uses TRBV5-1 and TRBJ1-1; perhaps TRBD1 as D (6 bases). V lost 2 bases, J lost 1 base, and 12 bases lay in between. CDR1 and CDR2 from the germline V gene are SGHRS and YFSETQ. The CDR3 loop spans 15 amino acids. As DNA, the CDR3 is TGCGCCAGCAGCTTCGGGGGCTCGGCGAACACTGAAGCTTTCTTT. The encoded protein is CASSFGGSANTEAFF.

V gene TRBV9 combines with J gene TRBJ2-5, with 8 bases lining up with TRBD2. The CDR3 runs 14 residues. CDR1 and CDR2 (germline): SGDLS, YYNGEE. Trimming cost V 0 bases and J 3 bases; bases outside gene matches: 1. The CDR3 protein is CASSVGSGKETQYF. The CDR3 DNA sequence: TGTGCCAGCAGCGTAGGTAGCGGGAAAGAGACCCAGTACTTC.